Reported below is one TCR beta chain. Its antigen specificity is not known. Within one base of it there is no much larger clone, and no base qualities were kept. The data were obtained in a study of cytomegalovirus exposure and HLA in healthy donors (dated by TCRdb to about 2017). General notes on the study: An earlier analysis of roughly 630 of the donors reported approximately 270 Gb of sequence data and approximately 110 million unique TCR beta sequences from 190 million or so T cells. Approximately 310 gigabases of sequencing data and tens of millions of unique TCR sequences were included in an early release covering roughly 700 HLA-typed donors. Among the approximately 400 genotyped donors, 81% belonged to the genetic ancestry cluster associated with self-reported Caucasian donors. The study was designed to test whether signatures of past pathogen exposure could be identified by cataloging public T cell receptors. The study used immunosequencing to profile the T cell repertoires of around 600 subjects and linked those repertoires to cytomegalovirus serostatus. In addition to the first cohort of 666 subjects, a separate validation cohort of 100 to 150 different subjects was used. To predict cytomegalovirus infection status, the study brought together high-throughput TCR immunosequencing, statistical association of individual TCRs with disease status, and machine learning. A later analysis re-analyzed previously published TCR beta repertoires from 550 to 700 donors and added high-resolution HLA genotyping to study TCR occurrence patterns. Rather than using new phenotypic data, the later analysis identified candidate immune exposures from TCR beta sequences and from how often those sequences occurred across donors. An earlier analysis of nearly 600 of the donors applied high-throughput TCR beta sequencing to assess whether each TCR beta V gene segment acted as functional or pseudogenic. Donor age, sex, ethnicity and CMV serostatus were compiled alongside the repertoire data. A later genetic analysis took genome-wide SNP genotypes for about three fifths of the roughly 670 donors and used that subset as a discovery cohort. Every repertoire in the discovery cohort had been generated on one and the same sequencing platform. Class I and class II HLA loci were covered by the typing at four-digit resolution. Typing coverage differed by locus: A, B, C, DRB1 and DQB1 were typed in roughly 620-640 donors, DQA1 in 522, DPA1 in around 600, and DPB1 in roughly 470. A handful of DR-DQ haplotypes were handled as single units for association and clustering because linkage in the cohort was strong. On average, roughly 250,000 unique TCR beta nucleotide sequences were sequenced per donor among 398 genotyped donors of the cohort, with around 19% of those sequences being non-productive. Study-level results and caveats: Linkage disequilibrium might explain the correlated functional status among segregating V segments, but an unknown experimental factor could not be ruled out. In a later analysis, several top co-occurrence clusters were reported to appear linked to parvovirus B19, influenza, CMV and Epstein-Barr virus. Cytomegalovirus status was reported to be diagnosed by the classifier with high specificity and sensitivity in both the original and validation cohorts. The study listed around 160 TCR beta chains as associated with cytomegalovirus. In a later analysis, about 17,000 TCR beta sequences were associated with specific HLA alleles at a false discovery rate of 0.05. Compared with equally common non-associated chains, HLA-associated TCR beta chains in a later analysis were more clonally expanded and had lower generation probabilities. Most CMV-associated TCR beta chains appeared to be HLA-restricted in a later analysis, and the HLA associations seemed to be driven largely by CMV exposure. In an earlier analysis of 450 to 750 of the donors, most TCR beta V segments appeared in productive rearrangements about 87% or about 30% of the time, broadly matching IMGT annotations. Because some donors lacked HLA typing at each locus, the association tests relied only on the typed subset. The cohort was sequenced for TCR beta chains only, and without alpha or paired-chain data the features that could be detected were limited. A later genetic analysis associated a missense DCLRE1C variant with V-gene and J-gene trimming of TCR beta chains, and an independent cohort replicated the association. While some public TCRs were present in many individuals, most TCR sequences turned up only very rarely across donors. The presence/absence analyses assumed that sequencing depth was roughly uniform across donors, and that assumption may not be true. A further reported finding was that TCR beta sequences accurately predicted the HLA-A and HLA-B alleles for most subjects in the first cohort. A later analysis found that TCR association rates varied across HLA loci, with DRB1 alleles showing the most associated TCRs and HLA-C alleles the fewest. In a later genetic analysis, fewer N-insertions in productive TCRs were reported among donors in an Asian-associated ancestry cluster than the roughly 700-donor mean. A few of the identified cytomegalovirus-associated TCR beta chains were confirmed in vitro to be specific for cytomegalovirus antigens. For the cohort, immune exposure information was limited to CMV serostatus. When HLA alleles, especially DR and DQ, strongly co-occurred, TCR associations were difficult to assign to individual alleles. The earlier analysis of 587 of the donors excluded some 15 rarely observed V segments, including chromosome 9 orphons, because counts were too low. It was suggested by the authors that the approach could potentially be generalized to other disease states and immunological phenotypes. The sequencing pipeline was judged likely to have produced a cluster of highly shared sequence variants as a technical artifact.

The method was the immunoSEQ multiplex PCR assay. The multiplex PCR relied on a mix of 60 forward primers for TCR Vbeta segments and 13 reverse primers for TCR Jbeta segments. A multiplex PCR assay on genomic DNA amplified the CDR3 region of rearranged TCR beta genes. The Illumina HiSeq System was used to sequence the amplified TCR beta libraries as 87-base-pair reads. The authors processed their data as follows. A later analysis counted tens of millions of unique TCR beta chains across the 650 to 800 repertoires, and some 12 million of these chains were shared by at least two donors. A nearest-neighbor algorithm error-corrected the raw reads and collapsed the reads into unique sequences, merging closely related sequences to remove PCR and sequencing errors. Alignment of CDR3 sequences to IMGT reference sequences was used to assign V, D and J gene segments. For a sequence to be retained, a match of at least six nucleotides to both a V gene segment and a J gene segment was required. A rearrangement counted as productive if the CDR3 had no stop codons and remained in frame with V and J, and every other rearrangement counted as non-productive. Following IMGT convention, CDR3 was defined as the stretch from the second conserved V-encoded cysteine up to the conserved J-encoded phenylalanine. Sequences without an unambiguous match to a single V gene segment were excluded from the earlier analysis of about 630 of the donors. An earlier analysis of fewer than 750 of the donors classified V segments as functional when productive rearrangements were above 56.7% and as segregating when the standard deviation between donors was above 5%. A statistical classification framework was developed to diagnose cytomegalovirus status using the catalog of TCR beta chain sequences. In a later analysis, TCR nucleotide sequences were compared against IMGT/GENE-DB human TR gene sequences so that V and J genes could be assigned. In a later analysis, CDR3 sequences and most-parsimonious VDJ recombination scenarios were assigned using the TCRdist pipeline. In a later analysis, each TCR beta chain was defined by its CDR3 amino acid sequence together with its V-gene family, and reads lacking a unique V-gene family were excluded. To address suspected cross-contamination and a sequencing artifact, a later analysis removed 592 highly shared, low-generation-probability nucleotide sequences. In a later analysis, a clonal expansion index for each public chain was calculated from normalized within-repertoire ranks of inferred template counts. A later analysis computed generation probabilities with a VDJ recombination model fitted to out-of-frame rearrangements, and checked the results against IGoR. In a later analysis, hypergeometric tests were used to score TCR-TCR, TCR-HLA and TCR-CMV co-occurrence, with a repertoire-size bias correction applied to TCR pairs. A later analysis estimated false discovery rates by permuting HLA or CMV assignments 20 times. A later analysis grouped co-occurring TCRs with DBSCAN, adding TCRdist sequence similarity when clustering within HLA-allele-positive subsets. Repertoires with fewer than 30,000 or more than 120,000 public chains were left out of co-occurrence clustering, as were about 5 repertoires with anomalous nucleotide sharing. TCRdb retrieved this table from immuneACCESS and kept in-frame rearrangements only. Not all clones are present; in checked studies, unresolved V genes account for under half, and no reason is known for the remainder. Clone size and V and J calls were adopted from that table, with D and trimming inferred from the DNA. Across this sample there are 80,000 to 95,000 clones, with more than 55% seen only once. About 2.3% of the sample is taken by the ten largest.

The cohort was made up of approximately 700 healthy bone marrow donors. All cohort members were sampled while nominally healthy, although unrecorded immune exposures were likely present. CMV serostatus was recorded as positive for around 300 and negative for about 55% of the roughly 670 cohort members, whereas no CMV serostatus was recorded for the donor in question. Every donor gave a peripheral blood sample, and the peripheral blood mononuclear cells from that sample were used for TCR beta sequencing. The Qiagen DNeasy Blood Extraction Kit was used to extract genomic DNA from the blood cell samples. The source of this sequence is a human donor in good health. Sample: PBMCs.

The CDR3 sequence is CASSFGSQGASYEQYF. In nucleotides, the sequence is TGTGCCAGCAGCTTCGGTAGTCAGGGGGCCTCCTACGAGCAGTACTTC. The sequence links TRBV11-2 to TRBJ2-7; 8 central nucleotides agree with TRBD1. The CDR3, from cysteine to phenylalanine, totals 16 residues. CDR3 DNA is the only sequence kept; it has 48 bases, read in frame from the first base. The germline V end is reduced by 3 bases and the J end by 0 bases; junction bases left unmatched: 7. From the germline V gene, CDR1 is SGHAT and CDR2 is FQNNGV.